The 2 T cell receptor beta chains reported below all come from one sample, sequenced in a study of blood T cell repertoires in COVID-19 (TCRdb year 2020). Libraries were prepared through the immunoSEQ multiplex PCR assay. TCRdb re-hosts the immuneACCESS table, in-frame sequences only. Its copies lack some clones; in the studies checked, an unresolved V gene accounts for under half of them, and the cause for the rest is not known. In this sample the table shows about 120,000 clones, approximately 81% of which occur a single time. Of the sample, under 2% falls within the top ten clones. The specimen was peripheral blood. The origin of the receptors is a man in his fifties with acute or convalescent COVID-19.

V is TRBV14 and J is TRBJ2-5; D remains unclear. Germline values: CDR1 SGHDN, CDR2 FVKESK. The CDR3 runs to 13 residues. The V and J ends lost 0 bases and 4 bases respectively, with 6 bases between them. CDR3 in amino acids: CASSQDSGETQYF. As DNA, the CDR3 is TGTGCCAGCAGCCAAGATTCGGGAGAGACCCAGTACTTC.

This sequence joins TRBV19 and TRBJ2-6; TRBD1 might be the D (5 bases). Trimming removed 8 bases from V and 0 bases from J, with 14 bases in between. The CDR3 is 16 residues long. CDR1 is LNHDA, CDR2 SQIVND, per germline (reference sequence). The CDR3 nucleotides read TGTGCCAGTTCAGGGCCATACCACTCTGGGGCCAACGTCCTGACTTTC. It is translated as CASSGPYHSGANVLTF.